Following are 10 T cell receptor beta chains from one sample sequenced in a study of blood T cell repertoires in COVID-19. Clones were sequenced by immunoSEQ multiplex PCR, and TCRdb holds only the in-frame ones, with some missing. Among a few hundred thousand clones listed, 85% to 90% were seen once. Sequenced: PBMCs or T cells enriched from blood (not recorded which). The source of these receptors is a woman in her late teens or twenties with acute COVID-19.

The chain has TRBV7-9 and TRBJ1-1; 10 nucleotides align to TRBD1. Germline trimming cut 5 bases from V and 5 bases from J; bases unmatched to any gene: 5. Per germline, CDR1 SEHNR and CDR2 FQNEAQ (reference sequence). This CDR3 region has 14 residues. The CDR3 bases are TGTGCCAGCAGCACAGACAGGGGGCCGACTGAAGCTTTCTTT. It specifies CASSTDRGPTEAFF.

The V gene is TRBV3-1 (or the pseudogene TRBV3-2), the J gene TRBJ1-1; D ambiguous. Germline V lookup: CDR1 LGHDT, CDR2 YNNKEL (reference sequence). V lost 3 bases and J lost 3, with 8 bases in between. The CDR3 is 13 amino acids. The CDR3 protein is CASSHGEDTEAFF. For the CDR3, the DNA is TGTGCCAGCAGCCACGGCGAGGACACTGAAGCTTTCTTT.

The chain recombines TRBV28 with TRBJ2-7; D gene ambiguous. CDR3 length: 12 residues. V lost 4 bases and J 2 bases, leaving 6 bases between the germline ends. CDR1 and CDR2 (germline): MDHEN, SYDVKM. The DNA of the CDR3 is TGTGCCAGCAGTTCGACTCCCTACGAGCAGTACTTC. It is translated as CASSSTPYEQYF.

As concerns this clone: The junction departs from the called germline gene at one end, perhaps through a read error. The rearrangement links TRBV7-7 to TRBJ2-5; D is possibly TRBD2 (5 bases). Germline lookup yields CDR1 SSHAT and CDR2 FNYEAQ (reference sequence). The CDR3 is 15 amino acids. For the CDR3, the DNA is TGTGCTAGCAGCTTAGGCGCATCGGGAACGGAGACCCAGTACTTC. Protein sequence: CASSLGASGTETQYF. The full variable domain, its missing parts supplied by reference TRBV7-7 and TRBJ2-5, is GAGVSQSPRYKVTKRGQDVTLRCDPISSHATLYWYQQALGQGPEFLTYFNYEAQPDKSGLPSDRFSAERPEGSISTLTIQRTEQRDSAMYRCASSLGASGTETQYFGPGTRLLVL.

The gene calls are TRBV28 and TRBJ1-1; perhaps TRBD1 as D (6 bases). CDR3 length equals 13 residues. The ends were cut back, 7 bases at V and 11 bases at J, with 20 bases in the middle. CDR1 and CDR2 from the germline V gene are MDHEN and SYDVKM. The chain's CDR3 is CASTEGGHPGAFF. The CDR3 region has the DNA TGTGCCAGCACCGAAGGGGGACATCCCGGGGCTTTCTTT.

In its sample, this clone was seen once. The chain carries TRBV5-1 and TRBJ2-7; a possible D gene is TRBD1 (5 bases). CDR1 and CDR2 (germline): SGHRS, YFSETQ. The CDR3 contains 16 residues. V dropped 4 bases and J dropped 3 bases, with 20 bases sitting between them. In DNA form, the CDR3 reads TGCGCCAGCAGCCTTGGAACAGGCGAGCTCCACTACGAGCAGTACTTC. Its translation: CASSLGTGELHYEQYF. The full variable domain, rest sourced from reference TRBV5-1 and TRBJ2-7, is KAGVTQTPRYLIKTRGQQVTLSCSPISGHRSVSWYQQTPGQGLQFLFEYFSETQRNKGNFPGRFSGRQFSNSRSEMNVSTLELGDSALYLCASSLGTGELHYEQYFGPGTRLTVT.

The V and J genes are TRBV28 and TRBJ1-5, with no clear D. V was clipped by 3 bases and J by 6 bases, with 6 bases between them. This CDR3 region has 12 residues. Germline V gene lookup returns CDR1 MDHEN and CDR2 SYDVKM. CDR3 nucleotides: TGTGCCAGCAGTTTTGTTAGTCAGCCCCAGCATTTT. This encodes CASSFVSQPQHF.

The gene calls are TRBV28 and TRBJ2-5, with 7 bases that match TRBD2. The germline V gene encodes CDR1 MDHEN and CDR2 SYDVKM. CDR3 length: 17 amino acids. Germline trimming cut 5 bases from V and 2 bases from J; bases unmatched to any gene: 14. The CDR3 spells CASSPLTGGRSQETQYF. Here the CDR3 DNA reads TGTGCCAGCAGTCCCCTAACGGGAGGTAGGAGTCAAGAGACCCAGTACTTC.

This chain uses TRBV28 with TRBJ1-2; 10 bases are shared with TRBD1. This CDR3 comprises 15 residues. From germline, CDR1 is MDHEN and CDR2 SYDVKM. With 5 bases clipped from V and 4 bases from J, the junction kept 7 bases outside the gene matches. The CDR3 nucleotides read TGTGCCAGCAGTCCGTGGACAGGGGGAGTCTATGGCTACACCTTC. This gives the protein CASSPWTGGVYGYTF.

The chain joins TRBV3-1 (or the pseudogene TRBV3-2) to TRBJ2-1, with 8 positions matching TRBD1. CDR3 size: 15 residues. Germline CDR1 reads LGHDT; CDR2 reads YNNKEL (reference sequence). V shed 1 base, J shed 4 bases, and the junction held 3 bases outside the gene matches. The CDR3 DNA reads TGTGCCAGCAGCCAAGTACAGGGGGGTTACAATGAGCAGTTCTTC. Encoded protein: CASSQVQGGYNEQFF.